A single sample gave rise to the 24 T cell receptor beta chains below, sequenced in a study of identifying expanded T cells in peripheral blood. TCRdb's copy holds only in-frame clones and misses some; the assay was immunoSEQ multiplex PCR. The sample has approximately 56,000 clones, 82% seen once. The material sequenced was blood. All receptors come from a person aged 18 to 69 in good health.

This chain links TRBV19 with TRBJ1-1, with TRBD1 identical over 10 bases. CDR1 and CDR2 from the germline V gene are LNHDA and SQIVND (reference sequence). The CDR3 totals 15 residues. The trim removed 5 bases at V and 2 bases at J, leaving 5 bases unmatched. CDR3 bases: TGTGCCAGTAGTCCACGACAGGGGGCTAACACTGAAGCTTTCTTT. Its protein product is CASSPRQGANTEAFF. Based on the CDR3 plus reference TRBV19 and TRBJ1-1, the full variable domain is DGGITQSPKYLFRKEGQNVTLSCEQNLNHDAMYWYRQDPGQGLRLIYYSQIVNDFQKGDIAEGYSVSREKKESFPLTVTSAQKNPTAFYLCASSPRQGANTEAFFGQGTRLTVV.

CDR3 amino acids: CASSVHSYGYTF. CDR3 sequence (DNA): TGTGCCAGCAGTGTACACTCATATGGCTACACCTTC. This chain joins TRBV2 and TRBJ1-2, with unresolved D. CDR3 size: 12 residues. V was trimmed by 4 bases and J by 5 bases, leaving 8 bases between them. Germline CDR1 is SNHLY and CDR2 is FYNNEI. Combining the CDR3 with reference TRBV2 and TRBJ1-2 gives the whole variable domain EPEVTQTPSHQVTQMGQEVILRCVPISNHLYFYWYRQILGQKVEFLVSFYNNEISEKSEIFDDQFSVERPDGSNFTLKIRSTKLEDSAMYFCASSVHSYGYTFGSGTRLTVV.

This rearrangement joins TRBV11-3 to TRBJ2-7; tentatively, D is TRBD2 (7 bases). Germline CDR1 SGHNT, CDR2 YENEEA. The CDR3 has 13 amino acids. V lost 2 bases and J lost 6, with 11 bases in between. CDR3: CASSLRRGGEQYF. CDR3 bases: TGTGCCAGCAGCTTAAGGAGGGGGGGCGAGCAGTACTTC.

This sequence joins TRBV28 and TRBJ1-5; D may be TRBD1 (5 bases). Trimming stripped 6 bases from V and 1 base from J, with 10 bases between. The CDR3 runs 14 residues. Germline loops: CDR1 MDHEN, CDR2 SYDVKM. DNA for the CDR3: TGTGCCAGCAGGGAGGGGCCGAGCAATCAGCCCCAGCATTTT. Translated: CASREGPSNQPQHF.

This clone was counted between two and nine times. The chain is built from TRBV5-4 and TRBJ2-1; the match to TRBD1 covers 10 bases. Per germline, CDR1 SGHNT and CDR2 YYREEE (reference sequence). Losses at the gene ends were 4 bases for V and 10 bases for J; bases not matched to a gene: 17. This CDR3 has 17 amino acids. The CDR3 DNA reads TGTGCCAGCAGCCCCCCCGGCCCGGGACAGGGGAGTAGCGAGCAGTTCTTC. Translation: CASSPPGPGQGSSEQFF.

The genes are TRBV19 and TRBJ2-2, with 9 bases fitting TRBD1. Unmatched junction bases numbered 2, after V lost 3 bases and J lost 3 bases. The CDR3 extends over 15 amino acids. CDR1 is LNHDA, CDR2 SQIVND, per germline (reference sequence). The chain's CDR3 is CASSMRQGDTGELFF. The CDR3, as DNA: TGTGCCAGTAGTATGCGACAGGGGGACACCGGGGAGCTGTTTTTT.

The chain has TRBV6-1 and TRBJ2-3, with TRBD1 identical over 8 bases. V lost 6 bases to trimming and J lost 1 base; unmatched junction nucleotides: 6. The CDR3 consists of 15 residues. Germline V gene data show CDR1 as MNHNS and CDR2 as SASEGT. This chain's CDR3 is CASSLDRGGTDTQYF. CDR3 DNA: TGTGCCAGCAGCCTCGACAGGGGCGGCACAGATACGCAGTATTTT.

V and J are TRBV1 and TRBJ1-5. TRBV1 is recorded as a pseudogene. The CDR3 covers 12 residues. In DNA, the CDR3 is TGCATCAGCGGAGGAACAAATCAGCCCCAGCATTTT. Its protein is CISGGTNQPQHF.

The chain uses TRBV29-1 and TRBJ2-3; weak D call: TRBD1 (6 bases). The CDR3 runs to 15 residues. CDR1 and CDR2 (germline): SQVTM, ANQGSEA. The V gene lost 3 bases and the J gene lost 1 base, with 14 bases spanning the gap. The CDR3 loop reads CSVDETGPRTDTQYF. The CDR3 coding sequence is TGCAGCGTTGACGAGACAGGTCCTCGCACAGATACGCAGTATTTT.

In the case of this clone: Distinct nucleotide sequences in the sample also encode this CDR3. This sequence joins TRBV6-5 and TRBJ1-2, with a possible D match to TRBD1 (5 bases). CDR3 size: 14 residues. The V end was cut by 5 bases, the J end by 3 bases, with 13 bases between. Germline V CDR1 and CDR2: MNHEY, SVGAGI. The DNA of the CDR3 is TGTGCCAGCAGTATTGCAGGGTTCGACTATGGCTACACCTTC. Its translation: CASSIAGFDYGYTF.

This chain joins TRBV30 and TRBJ2-3; 9 nucleotides align to TRBD1. The germline CDR1 and CDR2 sequences are GTSNPN and SVGIG (reference sequence). The CDR3 sequence is 16 residues long. Unmatched junction bases numbered 10, after V lost 3 bases and J lost 3 bases. The CDR3 region is CAWRGAGTGRTDTQYF. For the CDR3, the DNA is TGTGCCTGGAGGGGTGCCGGGACAGGGCGAACAGATACGCAGTATTTT. Combining the CDR3 with reference TRBV30 and TRBJ2-3 gives the whole variable domain SQTIHQWPATLVQPVGSPLSLECTVEGTSNPNLYWYRQAAGRGLQLLFYSVGIGQISSEVPQNLSASRPQDRQFILSSKKLLLSDSGFYLCAWRGAGTGRTDTQYFGPGTRLTVL.

The chain joins TRBV25-1 to TRBJ1-1; TRBD1 matches 8 bases. CDR3 length equals 12 residues. Germline CDR1 and CDR2: MGHDK and SYGVNS. Trimming at V came to 6 bases and at J to 8 bases, leaving 5 bases not matched to a gene. The CDR3 coding sequence is TGTGCCAGCAGCATCCAGGGGGCGGAAGCTTTCTTT. It yields the protein CASSIQGAEAFF.

This chain links TRBV19 with TRBJ2-2, with a tentative D call TRBD2 (5 bases). Germline CDR1 is LNHDA and CDR2 is SQIVND (reference sequence). This CDR3 region has 15 residues. Trimming removed 6 bases from V and 2 bases from J, with 13 bases in between. In DNA, the CDR3 is TGTGCCAGTAGGAGGACGGGAACAAACACCGGGGAGCTGTTTTTT. Its translation: CASRRTGTNTGELFF. The full variable domain, with the rest looked up from reference TRBV19 and TRBJ2-2, is DGGITQSPKYLFRKEGQNVTLSCEQNLNHDAMYWYRQDPGQGLRLIYYSQIVNDFQKGDIAEGYSVSREKKESFPLTVTSAQKNPTAFYLCASRRTGTNTGELFFGEGSRLTVL.

The V and J genes are TRBV5-6 and TRBJ1-3; weak D call: TRBD1 (5 bases). Per the germline V gene, CDR1 is SGHDT and CDR2 is YYEEEE. Between the trimmed V and J ends, which lost 5 bases and 0 bases, there was a span of 12 bases. This CDR3 contains 15 residues. The CDR3 bases are TGTGCCAGCAGTCTAGGGGCCTACTCTGGAAACACCATATATTTT. It is translated as CASSLGAYSGNTIYF.

This sequence joins TRBV2 and TRBJ2-7, with D perhaps TRBD1 (6 bases). Per germline, CDR1 SNHLY and CDR2 FYNNEI. The germline V and J ends were trimmed by 4 bases and 4 bases, with 8 bases remaining between them. The CDR3 totals 12 residues. This chain's CDR3 is CASSAQGYEQYV. The CDR3 DNA is TGTGCCAGCAGTGCACAGGGTTACGAGCAGTACGTC.

This chain joins TRBV11-3 and TRBJ2-7; D uncertain. This CDR3 region has 15 residues. V was shortened by 6 bases and J by 2 bases, with 17 bases between the two germline ends. The V gene's germline CDR1 is SGHNT and CDR2 YENEEA. The CDR3 spells CASSNLHRPPYEQYF. CDR3 nucleotide sequence: TGTGCCAGCAGTAACCTCCACCGACCACCCTACGAGCAGTACTTC.

The rearrangement uses TRBV30 and TRBJ2-2, with D tentatively TRBD2 (5 bases). The CDR3 is made up of 15 amino acids. Germline CDR1 and CDR2: GTSNPN and SVGIG (reference sequence). V shed 3 bases and J shed 2 bases, with 13 bases lying between them. The CDR3 DNA follows: TGTGCCTGGAGAAGCCCAAGCGGTAACACCGGGGAGCTGTTTTTT. As protein: CAWRSPSGNTGELFF.

The chain recombines TRBV9 with TRBJ2-3, with D unclear. Germline values: CDR1 SGDLS, CDR2 YYNGEE. This CDR3 contains 14 residues. Trimming took off 0 bases at V and 4 bases at J, with 9 bases between the two ends. The CDR3 region is CASSVEPVSDTQYF. CDR3 nucleotide sequence: TGTGCCAGCAGCGTAGAACCGGTCTCAGATACGCAGTATTTT.

This clone was recorded only once. This chain connects TRBV11-2 to TRBJ1-5; D is ambiguous. V dropped 4 bases and J dropped 5 bases, with 9 bases sitting between them. This CDR3 has 13 residues. Per the germline V gene, CDR1 is SGHAT and CDR2 is FQNNGV. The CDR3 DNA reads TGTGCCAGCAGCTCTGACCTTTATCAGCCCCAGCATTTT. This translates into CASSSDLYQPQHF. The full variable domain, with the rest looked up from reference TRBV11-2 and TRBJ1-5, is EAGVAQSPRYKIIEKRQSVAFWCNPISGHATLYWYQQILGQGPKLLIQFQNNGVVDDSQLPKDRFSAERLKGVDSTLKIQPAKLEDSAVYLCASSSDLYQPQHFGDGTRLSIL.

The chain couples TRBV2 to TRBJ2-3; TRBD1 matches 7 bases. V shed 10 bases and J 4 bases; nucleotides not matched to a gene: 8. This CDR3 is built from 13 residues. Germline V CDR1 and CDR2: SNHLY, FYNNEI. CDR3 DNA: TGTGCCACCCGACAGGGTGGGTCAGATACGCAGTATTTT. Its translation: CATRQGGSDTQYF.

V and J are TRBV7-9 and TRBJ2-5, with 12 bases aligning to TRBD2. Judging by the DNA end, TRBJ2-7 fits better; the J call may be wrong. The CDR3 totals 15 residues. CDR1 is SEHNR, CDR2 FQNEAQ, per germline (reference sequence). The CDR3 here is CASSPGLAGHYEQYF. Here the CDR3 DNA reads TGTGCCAGCAGCCCCGGACTAGCGGGACACTACGAGCAGTACTTC.

The V call is TRBV14, the J call TRBJ1-6; D gene unclear. The CDR3 has 15 residues. The germline CDR1 and CDR2 sequences are SGHDN and FVKESK. The V end lost 0 bases, the J end lost 10 bases, and 13 bases lay between the germline ends. The CDR3 nucleotides read TGTGCCAGCAGCCAAGATCTTCCAGGCTGGTCACCCCTCCACTTT. It translates to CASSQDLPGWSPLHF.

The chain has TRBV6-7 and TRBJ2-2; D is unclear. TRBV6-7 counts as an open reading frame of uncertain function. V dropped 2 bases and J dropped 7 bases, with 11 bases sitting between them. The CDR3 covers 14 residues. Written as DNA, the CDR3 is TGTGCCAGCAGTTACCCATTTTGGTACGGGGAGCTGTTTTTT. It encodes CASSYPFWYGELFF.

This sequence joins TRBV14 and TRBJ1-1; a weak D match, TRBD1 (5 bases). The CDR3 contains 15 residues. Germline V gene lookup returns CDR1 SGHDN and CDR2 FVKESK. Deletions cut 0 bases from V and 5 bases from J, with 13 bases between. In DNA, the CDR3 is TGTGCCAGCAGCCAAGATCCGGCAGGGTGGACTGAAGCTTTCTTT. Protein sequence: CASSQDPAGWTEAFF.